This T cell receptor (beta chain) was recovered during a study of brain T cells in children with intractable seizures. V was pared by 0 bases and J by 0 bases, with 4 bases of the junction left unmatched. CDR1 and CDR2 (germline): MDHEN, SYDVKM. This CDR3 contains 17 residues. This table comes from immunoSEQ multiplex PCR, and its TCRdb copy is limited to in-frame clones, with some not included. The repertoire includes 340,000 or so clones, more than 85% of them detected once, and around 5% sits in the top ten. Documented time point: blood from clinic visit 5 months post-surgery; TSC patient then seizure free. Sequencing was limited to surgery cases with top T cell transcript signatures in brain tissue.

This chain links TRBV28 with TRBJ2-1, with 8 nucleotides matching TRBD2. Sequencing was performed on peripheral blood, taken less than 6 months after surgery. The receptor comes from a boy in the first two years of life with tuberous sclerosis and intractable seizures. The CDR3 loop is CASSLCRLAPSYNEQFF. The CDR3 coding sequence is TGTGCCAGCAGTTTATGCCGACTAGCGCCCTCCTACAATGAGCAGTTCTTC.